A selection of T cell receptor beta chains follows, all from one sample in a study of control samples from healthy donors and cancer patients. The repertoire was sequenced with immunoSEQ multiplex PCR; TCRdb's copy has only in-frame clones and lacks some. The table includes about 120,000 clones, roughly 90% detected once. Sequenced input: blood. These TCRs come from a man in his forties or fifties in good health. The CDR3 runs from the conserved cysteine through the conserved F or W.

cdr3_aa: CASSQKVDQPQHF
v_call: TRBV3-1/TRBV3-2

cdr3_aa: CASSHPRGLGTQYF
v_call: TRBV4-1

cdr3_aa: CAISAGETQYF
v_call: TRBV10-3

cdr3_aa: CASSLPGVGTEAFF
v_call: TRBV13

cdr3_aa: CASSSAGQGHQPQHF
v_call: TRBV28

cdr3_aa: CASSGGPGNTIYF
v_call: TRBV2

cdr3_aa: CASSGRTSGTGNTIYF
v_call: TRBV9

cdr3_aa: CASSSSLLAGGRTDTQYF
v_call: TRBV7-2

cdr3_aa: CASSQDRVGNTIYF
v_call: TRBV4-3

cdr3_aa: CASSDRAGGYEQYF
v_call: TRBV2

cdr3_aa: CASSQALGNNQPQHF
v_call: TRBV4-1

cdr3_aa: CAWSRGLNKQDQPQHF
v_call: TRBV30

cdr3_aa: CASSLAFSLFAKNIQYF
v_call: TRBV5-1

cdr3_aa: CAWSNKGTSGGYEQFF
v_call: TRBV30

cdr3_aa: CASRFGMGVDYGELFF
v_call: TRBV27

cdr3_aa: CASSIVPTASEAFF
v_call: TRBV19

cdr3_aa: CASNYYQGNQPQHF
v_call: TRBV6-6

cdr3_aa: CASSAGQGIMNTEAFF
v_call: TRBV9

cdr3_aa: CASSLDRDNSPLHF
v_call: TRBV5-4

cdr3_aa: CASSYSRLKANYGYTF
v_call: TRBV6-5

cdr3_aa: CASSLEVRSGNTIYF
v_call: TRBV5-6

cdr3_aa: CASSIDSYNEQFF
v_call: TRBV6-6

cdr3_aa: CASSRAGVLSSLYEQYF
v_call: TRBV3-1/TRBV3-2

cdr3_aa: CASSLLGSGTQYF
v_call: TRBV3-1/TRBV3-2

cdr3_aa: CASSPGGVSRSSYEQYF
v_call: TRBV11-2

cdr3_aa: CASSLADTQYF
v_call: TRBV18

cdr3_aa: CASSSRGGETQYF
v_call: TRBV2

cdr3_aa: CASSLTPEGFLFF
v_call: TRBV12-3/TRBV12-4

cdr3_aa: CASSFAGGYEQYF
v_call: TRBV27

cdr3_aa: CASSLQPGTDTQYF
v_call: TRBV14

cdr3_aa: CASSVAGTSAYEQYF
v_call: TRBV9

cdr3_aa: CASSVGGQPTDTQYF
v_call: TRBV9

cdr3_aa: CASTDGQGSQETQYF
v_call: TRBV5-1